This is a list of T cell receptor beta chains from one sample in a study of T cells in Graves' hyperthyroidism and ophthalmopathy. TCRdb used MiXCR to reprocess the multiplex PCR reads, holding one entry per CDR3 protein. Seen here are about 600,000 distinct CDR3 sequences, about a sixth observed once, and the top ten hold 3% to 4%. Sample: blood. All receptors come from a woman in her 40s with Graves' ophthalmopathy. Both conserved end residues are part of each CDR3. A D gene is named only where the DNA matches it firmly. Expanded clones are given a class, and other clones once, few, many or no size at all.

clone size	D gene	J gene	V gene	CDR3 protein	CDR3 DNA
many	TRBD2	TRBJ2-7	TRBV11-2	CASSLPQAGPYEQYF	TGTGCCAGCAGCTTACCACAAGCGGGACCCTACGAGCAGTACTTC
NA	TRBD1	TRBJ2-5	TRBV2	CATQPRAGGTETQYF	TGTGCCACCCAGCCGAGGGCAGGGGGCACGGAGACCCAGTACTTC
NA	NA	TRBJ1-4	TRBV4-2	CASTLTEGGGEKLFF	TGTGCCAGCACCCTAACCGAAGGGGGGGGCGAAAAACTGTTTTTT
NA	NA	TRBJ2-3	TRBV12-3/TRBV12-4	CASSLAGFQEDTQYF	TGTGCCAGCAGTTTAGCGGGGTTTCAGGAAGATACGCAGTATTTT
many	NA	TRBJ1-6	TRBV9	CASSVGTANSPLHF	TGTGCCAGCAGCGTAGGAACAGCTAATTCACCCCTCCACTTT
few	TRBD1	TRBJ2-5	TRBV18	CASSTRQGQQETQYF	TGTGCCAGCTCAACCCGACAGGGCCAACAAGAGACCCAGTACTTC
many	NA	TRBJ1-1	TRBV6-1	CASSYGAGRYTEAFF	TGTGCCAGCAGTTATGGTGCGGGGAGGTACACTGAAGCTTTCTTT
NA	NA	TRBJ1-1	TRBV27	CASSLSRGSGNTEAFF	TGTGCCAGCAGTTTAAGTCGGGGGTCAGGGAACACTGAAGCTTTCTTT
few	TRBD2	TRBJ2-7	TRBV20-1	CSAWTSGAYEQYF	TGCAGTGCTTGGACTAGCGGTGCCTACGAGCAGTACTTC
NA	NA	TRBJ2-7	TRBV11-2	CASSSRDGNPYEQYF	TGTGCCAGCAGCTCCCGGGACGGGAACCCCTACGAGCAGTACTTC
many	TRBD2	TRBJ2-2	TRBV11-3	CASSLEPPGLASTGELFF	TGTGCCAGCAGCTTAGAACCACCGGGACTAGCGAGCACCGGGGAGCTGTTTTTT
few	NA	TRBJ2-1	TRBV11-2	CASSLRPGREQFF	TGTGCCAGCAGCTTGAGACCGGGAAGGGAGCAGTTCTTC
NA	NA	TRBJ2-1	TRBV5-1	CASREDSSGYNEQFF	TGCGCCAGCAGGGAGGACAGCTCGGGCTACAATGAGCAGTTCTTC
many	NA	TRBJ1-2	TRBV18	CASSPLGESYTF	TGTGCCAGCTCACCACTCGGAGAGAGCTACACCTTC
many	TRBD2	TRBJ2-2	TRBV19	CASRTSGVNTGELFF	TGTGCCAGTAGAACTAGCGGGGTGAACACCGGGGAGCTGTTTTTT
many	TRBD2	TRBJ2-1	TRBV6-1	CASTHDGSGYSYNEQFF	TGTGCCAGCACCCACGACGGTAGCGGGTACTCCTACAATGAGCAGTTCTTC
many	NA	TRBJ2-2	TRBV30	CAWSVLEANTGELFF	TGTGCCTGGAGTGTACTCGAGGCGAACACCGGGGAGCTGTTTTTT
NA	NA	TRBJ1-1	TRBV7-9	CASSLWDGNTEAFF	TGTGCCAGCAGCTTGTGGGATGGGAACACTGAAGCTTTCTTT
few	NA	TRBJ2-7	TRBV3-1	CASSQGVGRSNYEQYF	TGTGCCAGCAGCCAAGGGGTGGGGCGGAGCAACTACGAGCAGTACTTC